This T cell receptor (beta chain) appears in the sequencing data of a study of cytotoxic CD8 clonotypes in ibrutinib-treated CLL. Study details: Recorded responses included about 25 partial and 2 complete; following median approximately 68 months, roughly 15 stayed remitted and roughly twelve progressed.

TCRdb's table, derived via immunoSEQ multiplex PCR, lists solely in-frame clones and lacks some. Seen here are some 43,000 clones, under 75% observed once, and the top ten hold 9.5% to 15%. The receptor comes from a human donor with chronic lymphocytic leukemia. This sample comprised PBMCs, obtained after 12 months of ibrutinib treatment.

The CDR3 sequence is CASQETGGRAIKGYTF. The CDR3 DNA sequence: TGTGCCAGCCAAGAAACAGGGGGCAGGGCGATTAAGGGCTACACCTTC. V is TRBV28 and J is TRBJ1-2; the match to TRBD1 covers 9 bases. Losses at the gene ends were 8 bases for V and 8 bases for J; bases not matched to a gene: 18. CDR1 and CDR2 (germline): MDHEN, SYDVKM. There are 16 residues in the CDR3.